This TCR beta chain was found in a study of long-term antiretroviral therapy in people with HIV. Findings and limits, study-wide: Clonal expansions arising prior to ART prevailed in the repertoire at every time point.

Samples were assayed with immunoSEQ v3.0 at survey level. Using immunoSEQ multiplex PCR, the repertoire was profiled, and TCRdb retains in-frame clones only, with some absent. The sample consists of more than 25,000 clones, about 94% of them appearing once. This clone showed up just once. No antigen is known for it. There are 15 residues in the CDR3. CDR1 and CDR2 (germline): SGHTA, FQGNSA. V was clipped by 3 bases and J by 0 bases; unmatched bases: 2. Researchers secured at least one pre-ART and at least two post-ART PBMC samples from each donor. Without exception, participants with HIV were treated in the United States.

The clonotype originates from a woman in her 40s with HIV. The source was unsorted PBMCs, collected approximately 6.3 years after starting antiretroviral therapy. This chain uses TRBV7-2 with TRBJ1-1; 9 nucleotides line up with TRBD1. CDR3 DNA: TGTGCCAGCAGCTTGAGGACAGGGGTGAACACTGAAGCTTTCTTT. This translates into CASSLRTGVNTEAFF.